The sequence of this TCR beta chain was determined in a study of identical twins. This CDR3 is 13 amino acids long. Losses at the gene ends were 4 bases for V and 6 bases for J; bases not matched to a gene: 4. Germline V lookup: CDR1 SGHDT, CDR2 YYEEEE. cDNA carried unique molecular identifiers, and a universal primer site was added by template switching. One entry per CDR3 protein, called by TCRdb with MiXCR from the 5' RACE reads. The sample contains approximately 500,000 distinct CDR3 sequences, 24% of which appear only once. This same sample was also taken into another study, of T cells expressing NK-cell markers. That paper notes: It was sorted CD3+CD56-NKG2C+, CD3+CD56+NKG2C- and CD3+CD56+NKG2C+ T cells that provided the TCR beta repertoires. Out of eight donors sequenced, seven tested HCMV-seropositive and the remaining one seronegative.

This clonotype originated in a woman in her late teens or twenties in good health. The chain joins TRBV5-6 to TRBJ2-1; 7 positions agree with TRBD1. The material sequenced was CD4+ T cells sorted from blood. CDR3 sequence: CASSLDRLNEQFF. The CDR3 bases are TGTGCCAGCAGCCTGGACAGGCTCAATGAGCAGTTCTTC.